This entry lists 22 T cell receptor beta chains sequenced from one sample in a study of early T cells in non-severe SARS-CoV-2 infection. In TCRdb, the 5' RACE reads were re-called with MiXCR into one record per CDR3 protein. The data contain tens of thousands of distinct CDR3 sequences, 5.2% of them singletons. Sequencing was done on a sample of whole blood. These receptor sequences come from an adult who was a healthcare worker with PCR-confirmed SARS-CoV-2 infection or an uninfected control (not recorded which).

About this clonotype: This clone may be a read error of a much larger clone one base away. The chain's CDR3 is CASSLDREETQYF. CDR3 sequence (DNA): TGTGCCAGCAGCTTAGACAGGGAAGAGACCCAGTACTTC. The rearrangement joins TRBV7-2 to TRBJ2-5, with D perhaps TRBD1 (6 bases). CDR1 and CDR2 (germline): SGHTA, FQGNSA. Trimming took 1 base from V and 3 from J, leaving 6 bases between them. This CDR3 comprises 13 residues.

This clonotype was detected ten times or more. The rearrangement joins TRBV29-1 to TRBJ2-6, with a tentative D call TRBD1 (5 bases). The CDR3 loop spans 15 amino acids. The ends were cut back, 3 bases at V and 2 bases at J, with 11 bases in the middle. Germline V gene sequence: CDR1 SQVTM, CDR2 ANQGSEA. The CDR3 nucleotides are TGCAGCGTTGAGAGTACAGGTACTGGGGCCAACGTCCTGACTTTC. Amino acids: CSVESTGTGANVLTF.

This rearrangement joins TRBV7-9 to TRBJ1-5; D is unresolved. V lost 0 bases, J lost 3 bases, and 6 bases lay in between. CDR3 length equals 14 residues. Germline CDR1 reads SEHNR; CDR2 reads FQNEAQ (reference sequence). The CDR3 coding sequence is TGTGCCAGCAGCTTAGCAGCTACCAATCAGCCCCAGCATTTT. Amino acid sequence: CASSLAATNQPQHF.

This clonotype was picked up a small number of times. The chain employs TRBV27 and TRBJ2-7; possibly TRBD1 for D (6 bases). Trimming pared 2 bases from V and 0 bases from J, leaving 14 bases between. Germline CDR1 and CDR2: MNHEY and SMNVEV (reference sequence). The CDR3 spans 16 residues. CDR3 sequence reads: CASSLQGPLFSYEQYF. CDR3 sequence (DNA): TGTGCCAGCAGTTTACAGGGGCCACTCTTCTCCTACGAGCAGTACTTC.

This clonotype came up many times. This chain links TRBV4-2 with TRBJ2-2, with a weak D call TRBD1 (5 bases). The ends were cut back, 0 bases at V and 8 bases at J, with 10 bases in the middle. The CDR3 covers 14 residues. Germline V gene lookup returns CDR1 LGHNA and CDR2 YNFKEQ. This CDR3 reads CASSQDRVSGELFF. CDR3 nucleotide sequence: TGTGCCAGCAGCCAAGACAGGGTATCGGGGGAGCTGTTTTTT.

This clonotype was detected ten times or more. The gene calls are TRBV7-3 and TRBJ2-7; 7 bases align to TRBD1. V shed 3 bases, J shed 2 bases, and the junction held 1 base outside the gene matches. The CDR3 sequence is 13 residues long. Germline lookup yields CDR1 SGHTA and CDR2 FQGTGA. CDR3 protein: CASSLTGTYEQYF. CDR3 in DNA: TGTGCCAGCAGCTTGACAGGGACCTACGAGCAGTACTTC.

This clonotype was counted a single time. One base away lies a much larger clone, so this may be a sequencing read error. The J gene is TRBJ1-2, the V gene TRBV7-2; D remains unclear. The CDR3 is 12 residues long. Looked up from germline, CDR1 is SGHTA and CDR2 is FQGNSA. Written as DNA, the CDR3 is TGTGCCAGCAGCTTTACCAGCTATTGCTACACCTTC. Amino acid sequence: CASSFTSYCYTF. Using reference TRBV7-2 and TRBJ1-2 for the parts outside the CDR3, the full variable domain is GAGVSQSPSNKVTEKGKDVELRCDPISGHTALYWYRQSLGQGLEFLIYFQGNSAPDKSGLPSDRFSAERTGGSVSTLTIQRTQQEDSAVYLCASSFTSYCYTFGSGTRLTVV.

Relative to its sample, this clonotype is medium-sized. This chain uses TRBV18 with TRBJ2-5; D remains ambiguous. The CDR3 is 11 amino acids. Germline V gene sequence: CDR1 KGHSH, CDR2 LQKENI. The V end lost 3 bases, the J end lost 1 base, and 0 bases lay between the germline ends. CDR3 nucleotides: TGTGCCAGCTCACCCCAAGAGACCCAGTACTTC. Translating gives CASSPQETQYF.

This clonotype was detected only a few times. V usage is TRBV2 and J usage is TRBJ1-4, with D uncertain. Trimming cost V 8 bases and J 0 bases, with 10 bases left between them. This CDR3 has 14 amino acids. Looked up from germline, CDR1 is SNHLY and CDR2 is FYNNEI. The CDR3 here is CASGRYSTNEKLFF. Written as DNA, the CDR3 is TGTGCCAGCGGCCGCTATTCAACTAATGAAAAACTGTTTTTT.

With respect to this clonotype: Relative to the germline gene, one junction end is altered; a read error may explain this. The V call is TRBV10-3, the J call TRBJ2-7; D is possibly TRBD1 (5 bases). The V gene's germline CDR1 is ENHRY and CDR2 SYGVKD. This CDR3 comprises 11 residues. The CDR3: CVISLDNEQYF. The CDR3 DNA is TGTGTCATCAGCTTGGACAACGAGCAGTACTTC.

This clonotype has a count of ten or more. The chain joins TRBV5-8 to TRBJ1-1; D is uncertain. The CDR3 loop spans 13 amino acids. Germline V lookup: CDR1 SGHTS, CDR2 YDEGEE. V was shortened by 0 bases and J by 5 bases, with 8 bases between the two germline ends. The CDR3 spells CASSLVQRTEAFF. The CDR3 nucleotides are TGTGCCAGCAGCTTGGTACAACGAACTGAAGCTTTCTTT. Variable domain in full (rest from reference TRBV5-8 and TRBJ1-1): EAGVTQSPTHLIKTRGQQATLRCSPISGHTSVYWYQQALGLGLQFLLWYDEGEERNRGNFPPRFSGRQFPNYSSELNVNALELEDSALYLCASSLVQRTEAFFGQGTRLTVV.

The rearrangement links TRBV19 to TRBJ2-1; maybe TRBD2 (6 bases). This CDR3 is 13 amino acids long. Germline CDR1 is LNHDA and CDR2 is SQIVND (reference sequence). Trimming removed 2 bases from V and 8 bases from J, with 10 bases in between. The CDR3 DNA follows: TGTGCCAGTAGTATAAGTTGGGGGGATGAGCAGTTCTTC. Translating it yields CASSISWGDEQFF.

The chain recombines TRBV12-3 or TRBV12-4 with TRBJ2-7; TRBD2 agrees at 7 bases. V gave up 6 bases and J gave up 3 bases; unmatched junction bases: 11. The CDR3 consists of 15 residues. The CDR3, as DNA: TGTGCCAGCAGCCACAGCGGGACCCTTTTCTACGAGCAGTACTTC. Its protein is CASSHSGTLFYEQYF.

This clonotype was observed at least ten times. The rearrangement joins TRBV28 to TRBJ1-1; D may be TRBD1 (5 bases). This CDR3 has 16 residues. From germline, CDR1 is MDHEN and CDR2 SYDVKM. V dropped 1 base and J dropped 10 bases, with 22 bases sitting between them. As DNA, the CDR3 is TGTGCCAGCAGTTTATCGGTTGTGTGGGGCACATTTGGAGCTTTCTTT. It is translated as CASSLSVVWGTFGAFF.

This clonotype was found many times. CDR3 amino acids: CASSSGSSYEQYF. For the CDR3, the DNA is TGTGCCAGCAGCTCCGGGAGCTCCTACGAGCAGTACTTC. This chain joins TRBV7-6 and TRBJ2-7; weak D call: TRBD2 (6 bases). The germline CDR1 and CDR2 sequences are SGHVS and FNYEAQ. V lost 4 bases and J 0 bases, leaving 7 bases between the germline ends. This CDR3 is built from 13 residues.

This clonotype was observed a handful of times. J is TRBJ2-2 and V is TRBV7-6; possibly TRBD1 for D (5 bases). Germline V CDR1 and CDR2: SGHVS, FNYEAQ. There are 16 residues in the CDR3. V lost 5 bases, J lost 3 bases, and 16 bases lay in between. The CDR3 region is CASSRTNQMYTGELFF. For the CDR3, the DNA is TGTGCCAGCAGCCGGACAAATCAAATGTACACCGGGGAGCTGTTTTTT.

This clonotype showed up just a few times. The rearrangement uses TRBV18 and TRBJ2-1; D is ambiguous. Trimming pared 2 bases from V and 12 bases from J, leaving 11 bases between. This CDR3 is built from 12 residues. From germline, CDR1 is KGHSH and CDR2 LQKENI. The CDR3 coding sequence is TGTGCCAGCTCACCAGCCGTCGGTGGGCAGTTCTTC. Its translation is CASSPAVGGQFF.

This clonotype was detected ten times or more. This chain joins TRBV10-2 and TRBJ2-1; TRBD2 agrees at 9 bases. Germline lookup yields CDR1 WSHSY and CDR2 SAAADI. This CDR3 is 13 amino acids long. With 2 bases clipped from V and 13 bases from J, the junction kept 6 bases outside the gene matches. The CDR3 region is CASSESAGGHQFF. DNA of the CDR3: TGCGCCAGCAGTGAGAGTGCGGGAGGGCACCAGTTCTTC.

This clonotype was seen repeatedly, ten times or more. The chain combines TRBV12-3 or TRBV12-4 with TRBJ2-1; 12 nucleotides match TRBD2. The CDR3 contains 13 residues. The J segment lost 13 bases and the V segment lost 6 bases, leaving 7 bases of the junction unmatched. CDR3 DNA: TGTGCCAGCAGGAAACTAGCGGGAGGCCACCAGTTCTTC. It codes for CASRKLAGGHQFF.

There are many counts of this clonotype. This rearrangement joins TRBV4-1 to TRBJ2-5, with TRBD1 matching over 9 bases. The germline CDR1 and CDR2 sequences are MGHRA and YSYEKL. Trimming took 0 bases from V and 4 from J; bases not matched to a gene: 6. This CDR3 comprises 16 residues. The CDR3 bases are TGCGCCAGCAGCCAAGAGTGGGGGACAGGGAGAGAGACCCAGTACTTC. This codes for CASSQEWGTGRETQYF.

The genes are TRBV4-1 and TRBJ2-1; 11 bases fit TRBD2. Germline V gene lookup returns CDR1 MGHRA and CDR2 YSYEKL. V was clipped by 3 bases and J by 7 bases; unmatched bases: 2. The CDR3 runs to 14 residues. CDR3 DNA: TGCGCCAGCAGCCAGGTAGCGGGAGGGAATGAGCAGTTCTTC. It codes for CASSQVAGGNEQFF.

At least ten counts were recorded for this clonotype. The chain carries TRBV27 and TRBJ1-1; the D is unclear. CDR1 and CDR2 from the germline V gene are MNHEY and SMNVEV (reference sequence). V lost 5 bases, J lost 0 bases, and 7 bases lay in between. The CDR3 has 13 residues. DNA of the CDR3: TGTGCCAGCAGTCCGACAATGAACACTGAAGCTTTCTTT. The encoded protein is CASSPTMNTEAFF.